The sequence of this T cell receptor (beta chain) was determined in a study of cytomegalovirus exposure and HLA in healthy donors (dated by TCRdb to 2015 to 2018). Regarding the research as a whole: An earlier analysis of 587 of the donors reported approximately 280 Gb of sequence data and 117 million unique TCR beta sequences obtained from some 170 million T cells. Donor age, sex, ethnicity and CMV serostatus were compiled together with the repertoire data. Along with the roughly 710-subject first cohort, a separate validation cohort of some 130 different subjects was used. Of the roughly 430 genotyped donors, about 80% fell in the genetic ancestry cluster associated with self-reported Caucasian donors. An earlier analysis of some 500 of the donors applied high-throughput TCR beta sequencing to assess whether each TCR beta V gene segment acted as functional or pseudogenic. To study patterns of TCR occurrence, a later analysis re-analyzed previously published TCR beta repertoires from around 660 donors and added high-resolution HLA genotyping. The study used immunosequencing to profile the T cell repertoires of around 600 subjects and linked those repertoires to cytomegalovirus serostatus. Rather than using new phenotypic data, the later analysis identified candidate immune exposures from TCR beta sequences and from how often those sequences occurred across donors. Every repertoire in the discovery cohort had been generated on one and the same sequencing platform. The study aimed to test whether cataloging public T cell receptors could reveal signatures of past pathogen exposure. Genome-wide SNP genotypes for about three fifths of the 666 donors were used in a later genetic analysis, which treated that subset as a discovery cohort. Roughly 5 DR-DQ haplotypes were treated as single units for association and clustering because of strong linkage in the cohort. An early release covering roughly 600 HLA-typed donors comprised 250 to 350 gigabases of sequencing data and roughly 86 million unique TCR sequences. Among a few hundred genotyped donors of the cohort, an average of roughly 240,000 unique TCR beta nucleotide sequences were sequenced per donor, 15% to 20% of them non-productive. Class I and class II HLA loci were covered by the typing at four-digit resolution. To predict cytomegalovirus infection status, the study brought together high-throughput TCR immunosequencing, statistical association of individual TCRs with disease status, and machine learning. The number of typed donors differed by locus: about 620-630 for A, B, C, DRB1 and DQB1; 500 to 550 for DQA1; approximately 610 for DPA1; and about 470 for DPB1.

Notes on this clone: Its target antigen remains unknown. The sample holds no much larger clone one base away, and base qualities are not on file.

The cohort was made up of 666 healthy bone marrow donors. At the time of sampling, all cohort members were nominally healthy, though unrecorded immune exposures were likely present. The donor tested CMV seropositive and was one of the 289 seropositive cohort members. A peripheral blood sample was provided by each donor, and peripheral blood mononuclear cells were used for TCR beta sequencing. The Qiagen DNeasy Blood Extraction Kit was used to extract genomic DNA from the blood cell samples. The CDR3 contains 11 residues, cysteine and phenylalanine counted. The entry retains the CDR3 DNA only, 33 bases that are in frame from base 1. CDR1 and CDR2 (MNHEY, SMNVEV) derive from the germline V gene (reference sequence). Between the V and J ends, shortened by 5 bases and 4 bases respectively, the junction contains 6 bases. The method behind the library was the immunoSEQ multiplex PCR assay. For the multiplex PCR, a mixture combining 60 forward primers for TCR Vbeta segments and 13 reverse primers for TCR Jbeta segments was used. A multiplex PCR assay on genomic DNA amplified the CDR3 region of rearranged TCR beta genes. The amplified TCR beta libraries were sequenced on the Illumina HiSeq System as 87-base-pair reads. The paper's processing steps were these. In a later analysis, tens of millions of unique TCR beta chains were counted across the roughly 670 repertoires, and roughly 11 million of these chains were shared by at least two donors. Raw reads were error-corrected and collapsed into unique sequences with a nearest-neighbor algorithm that merged closely related sequences to remove PCR and sequencing errors. Alignment of CDR3 sequences to IMGT reference sequences was used to assign V, D and J gene segments. For a sequence to be retained, a match of at least six nucleotides to both a V gene segment and a J gene segment was required. A rearrangement was called productive if the CDR3 had no stop codons and remained in frame with V and J, and every other rearrangement was called non-productive. CDR3 was defined according to IMGT convention as the region running from the second conserved V-encoded cysteine to the conserved J-encoded phenylalanine. In an earlier analysis of more than 550 of the donors, sequences lacking an unambiguous match to a single V gene segment were excluded. An earlier analysis of several hundred of the donors called V segments functional above 56.7% productive rearrangements and segregating when the between-donor standard deviation exceeded 5%. A statistical classification framework was developed to diagnose cytomegalovirus status using the catalog of TCR beta chain sequences. In a later analysis, V and J genes were assigned by comparing TCR nucleotide sequences against IMGT/GENE-DB human TR gene sequences. The TCRdist pipeline was used in a later analysis to assign CDR3 sequences and most-parsimonious VDJ recombination scenarios. In a later analysis, every TCR beta chain was defined by the combination of its CDR3 amino acid sequence and its V-gene family, and reads without a unique V-gene family were dropped. As a way to deal with suspected cross-contamination and a sequencing artifact, a later analysis dropped nearly 600 nucleotide sequences that were highly shared and had low generation probability. A later analysis calculated a clonal expansion index for each public chain from normalized within-repertoire ranks of inferred template counts. In a later analysis, generation probabilities were computed with a VDJ recombination model fitted to out-of-frame rearrangements, and the resulting probabilities were checked against IGoR. Hypergeometric tests were used in a later analysis to score TCR-TCR, TCR-HLA and TCR-CMV co-occurrence, with a repertoire-size bias correction applied to the TCR pairs. A later analysis estimated false discovery rates by permuting HLA or CMV assignments 20 times. In a later analysis, co-occurring TCRs were grouped with DBSCAN, and TCRdist sequence similarity was added when clustering was performed within HLA-allele-positive subsets. Repertoires with fewer than 30,000 or more than 120,000 public chains were left out of co-occurrence clustering, as were about five repertoires with anomalous nucleotide sharing. The table was pulled from immuneACCESS by TCRdb, which kept in-frame rearrangements only. Such tables lose some clones; where checked, under half of the loss comes from unresolved V genes, and the rest has no known cause. The V and J calls and clone size are taken from that table; D and trimming were inferred from the DNA. The sample contains fewer than 200,000 clones, 68% of them found a single time. The ten largest clones capture 3.5% to 5.5% of the sample.

Study-wide findings and limitations: Broadly in line with IMGT annotations, most TCR beta V segments showed up in productive rearrangements about 87% or about 30% of the time in an earlier analysis of 450 to 750 of the donors. Some IMGT-functional V segments, including TRBV6-2 and TRBV6-3, could not be distinguished by the 87-base-pair reads and were therefore excluded. In a later analysis, HLA-associated TCR beta chains showed more clonal expansion and lower generation probabilities than non-associated chains that were equally common. A further reported finding was that TCR beta sequences accurately predicted the HLA-A and HLA-B alleles for most subjects in the first cohort. In both the original and validation cohorts, the classifier was reported to diagnose cytomegalovirus status with high specificity and sensitivity. In a later analysis, several top co-occurrence clusters were reported to appear linked to parvovirus B19, influenza, CMV and Epstein-Barr virus. Immune exposure information for the cohort was limited to CMV serostatus. Three of the identified cytomegalovirus-associated TCR beta chains were confirmed in vitro to be specific for cytomegalovirus antigens. Because counts were too low, about 18 rarely observed V segments, including chromosome 9 orphons, were excluded from the earlier analysis of about 500 of the donors. According to a later analysis, TCR association rates differed among HLA loci, with DRB1 alleles showing the most associated TCRs and HLA-C alleles showing the fewest. Presence/absence analyses assumed roughly uniform sequencing depth across donors, an assumption that may not hold. According to the authors, the approach could potentially be generalized to other disease states and immunological phenotypes. A later genetic analysis associated a missense DCLRE1C variant with V-gene and J-gene trimming of TCR beta chains, and an independent cohort replicated the association. In a later analysis, most CMV-associated TCR beta chains were found to appear HLA-restricted, with HLA associations seemingly driven largely by CMV exposure. Correlated functional status among segregating V segments might be attributable to linkage disequilibrium, but an unknown experimental factor could not be ruled out. At a false discovery rate of 0.05, a later analysis linked approximately 18,000 TCR beta sequences to specific HLA alleles. Only TCR beta chains were sequenced in this cohort, and the absence of alpha or paired-chain data limited detectable features. Because HLA typing was unavailable for some donors at each locus, only the typed subset was used in association tests. The study listed 150 to 200 TCR beta chains as associated with cytomegalovirus. Most TCR sequences were observed very rarely across donors, whereas some public TCRs were present in many individuals. In a later genetic analysis, fewer N-insertions in productive TCRs were reported among donors in an Asian-associated ancestry cluster than the roughly 640-donor mean. A group of highly shared sequence variants was considered likely to be a technical artifact of the sequencing pipeline. When HLA alleles, especially DR and DQ, strongly co-occurred, attributing TCR associations to individual alleles was difficult.

This clonotype was obtained from a woman aged 18-29 years in good health and CMV-seropositive. This chain joins TRBV27 to TRBJ2-7; no D gene is confidently identified. The sample comprised PBMCs. The base sequence is TGTGCCAGCAGTCTAACTTACGAGCAGTACTTC. Translated, it reads CASSLTYEQYF.